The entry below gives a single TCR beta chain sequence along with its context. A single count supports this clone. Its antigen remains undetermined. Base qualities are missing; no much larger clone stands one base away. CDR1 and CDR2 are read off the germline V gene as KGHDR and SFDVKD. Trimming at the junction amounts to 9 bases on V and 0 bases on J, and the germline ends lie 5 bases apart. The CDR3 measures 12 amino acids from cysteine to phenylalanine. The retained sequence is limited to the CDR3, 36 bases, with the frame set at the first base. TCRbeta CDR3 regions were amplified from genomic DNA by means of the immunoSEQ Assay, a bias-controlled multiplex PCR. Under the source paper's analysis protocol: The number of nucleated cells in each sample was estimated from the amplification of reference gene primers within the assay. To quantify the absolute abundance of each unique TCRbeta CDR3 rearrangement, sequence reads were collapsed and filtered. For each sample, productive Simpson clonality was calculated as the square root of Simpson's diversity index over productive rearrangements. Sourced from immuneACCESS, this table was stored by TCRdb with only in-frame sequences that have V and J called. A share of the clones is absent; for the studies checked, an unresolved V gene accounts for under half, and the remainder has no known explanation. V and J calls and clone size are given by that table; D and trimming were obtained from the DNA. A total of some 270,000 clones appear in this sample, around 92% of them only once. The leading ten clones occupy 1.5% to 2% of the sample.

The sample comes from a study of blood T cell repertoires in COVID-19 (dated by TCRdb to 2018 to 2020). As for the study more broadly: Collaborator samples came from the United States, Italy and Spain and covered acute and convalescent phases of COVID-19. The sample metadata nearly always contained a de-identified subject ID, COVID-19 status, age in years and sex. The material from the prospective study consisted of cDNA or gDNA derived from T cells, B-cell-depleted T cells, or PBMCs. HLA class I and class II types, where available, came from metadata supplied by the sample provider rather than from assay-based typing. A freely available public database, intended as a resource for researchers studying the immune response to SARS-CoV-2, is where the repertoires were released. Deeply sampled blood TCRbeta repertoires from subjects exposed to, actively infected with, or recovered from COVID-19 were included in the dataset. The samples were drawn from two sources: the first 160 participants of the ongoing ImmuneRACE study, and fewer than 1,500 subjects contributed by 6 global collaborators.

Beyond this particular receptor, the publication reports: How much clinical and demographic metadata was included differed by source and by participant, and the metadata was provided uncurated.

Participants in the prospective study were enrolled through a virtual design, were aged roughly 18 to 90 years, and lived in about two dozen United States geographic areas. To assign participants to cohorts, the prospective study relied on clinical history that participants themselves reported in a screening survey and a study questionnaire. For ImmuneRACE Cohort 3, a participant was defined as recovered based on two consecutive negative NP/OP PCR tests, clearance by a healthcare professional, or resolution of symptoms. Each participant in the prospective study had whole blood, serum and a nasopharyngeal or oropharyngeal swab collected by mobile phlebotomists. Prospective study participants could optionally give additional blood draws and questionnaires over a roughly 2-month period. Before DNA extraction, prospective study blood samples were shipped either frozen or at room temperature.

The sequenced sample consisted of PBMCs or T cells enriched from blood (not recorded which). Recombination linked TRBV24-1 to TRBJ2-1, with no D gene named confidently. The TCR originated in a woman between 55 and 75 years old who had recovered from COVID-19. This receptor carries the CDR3 CATADSYNEQFF. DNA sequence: TGTGCCACCGCGGACTCCTACAATGAGCAGTTCTTC.